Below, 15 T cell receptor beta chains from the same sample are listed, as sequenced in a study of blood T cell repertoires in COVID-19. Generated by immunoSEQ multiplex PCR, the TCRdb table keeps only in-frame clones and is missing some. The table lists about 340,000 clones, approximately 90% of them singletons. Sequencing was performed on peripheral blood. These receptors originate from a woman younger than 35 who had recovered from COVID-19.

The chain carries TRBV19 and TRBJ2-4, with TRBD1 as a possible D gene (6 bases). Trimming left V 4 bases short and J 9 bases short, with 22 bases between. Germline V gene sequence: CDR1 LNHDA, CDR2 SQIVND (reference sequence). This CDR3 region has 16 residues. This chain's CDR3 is CASSKTSGADGTIQYF. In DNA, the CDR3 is TGTGCCAGTAGTAAAACTTCAGGGGCGGACGGGACCATTCAGTACTTC.

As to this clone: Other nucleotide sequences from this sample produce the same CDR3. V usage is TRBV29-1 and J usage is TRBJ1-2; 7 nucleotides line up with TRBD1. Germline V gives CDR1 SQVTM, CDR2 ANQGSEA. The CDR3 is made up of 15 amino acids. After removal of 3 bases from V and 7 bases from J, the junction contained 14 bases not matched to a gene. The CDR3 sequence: CSVEDQGGRIGGYTF. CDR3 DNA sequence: TGCAGCGTTGAGGACCAGGGGGGCCGGATAGGTGGCTACACCTTC.

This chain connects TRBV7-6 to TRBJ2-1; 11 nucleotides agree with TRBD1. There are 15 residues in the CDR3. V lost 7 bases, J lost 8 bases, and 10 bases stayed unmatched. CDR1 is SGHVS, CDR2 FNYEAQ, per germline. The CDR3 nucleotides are TGTGCCAGCACCATTGGACAGGGGGCGGCGGATGAGCAGTTCTTC. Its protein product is CASTIGQGAADEQFF.

CDR3 residues: CASSLRLETDTQYF. CDR3 DNA sequence: TGCGCCAGCAGCCTCAGACTAGAGACAGATACGCAGTATTTT. J is TRBJ2-3 and V is TRBV4-3; weak D call: TRBD2 (6 bases). This CDR3 comprises 14 residues. From germline, CDR1 is LGHNA and CDR2 YSLEER. The ends were cut back, 4 bases at V and 3 bases at J, with 11 bases in the middle.

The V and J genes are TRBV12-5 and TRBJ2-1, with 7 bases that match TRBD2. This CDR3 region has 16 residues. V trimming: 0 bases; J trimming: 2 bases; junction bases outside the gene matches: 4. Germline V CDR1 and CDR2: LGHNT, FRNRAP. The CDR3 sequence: CASGLVLGGTYNEQFF. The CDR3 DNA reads TGTGCTAGTGGTTTGGTACTGGGGGGGACCTACAATGAGCAGTTCTTC.

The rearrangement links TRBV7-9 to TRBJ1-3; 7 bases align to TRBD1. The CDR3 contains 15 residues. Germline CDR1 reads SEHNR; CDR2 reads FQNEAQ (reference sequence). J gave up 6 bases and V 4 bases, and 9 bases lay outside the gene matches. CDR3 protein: CASSSSVDRANTIYF. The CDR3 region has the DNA TGTGCCAGCAGCTCATCCGTAGACAGGGCAAACACCATATATTTT.

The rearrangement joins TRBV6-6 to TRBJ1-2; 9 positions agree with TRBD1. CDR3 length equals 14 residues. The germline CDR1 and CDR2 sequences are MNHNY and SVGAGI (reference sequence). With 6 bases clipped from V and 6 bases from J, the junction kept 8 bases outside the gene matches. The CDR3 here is CASRVPGQGHGYTF. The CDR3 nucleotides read TGTGCCAGCAGGGTCCCGGGACAGGGACATGGCTACACCTTC.

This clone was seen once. The chain's CDR3 is CASSGDRVRGTEAFF. CDR3 bases: TGTGCCAGCAGCGGCGACAGGGTGCGGGGCACTGAAGCTTTCTTT. The rearrangement links TRBV9 to TRBJ1-1, with 7 bases identical to TRBD1. CDR1 and CDR2 (germline): SGDLS, YYNGEE. The CDR3 loop spans 15 amino acids. V shed 3 bases and J 4 bases; nucleotides not matched to a gene: 9.

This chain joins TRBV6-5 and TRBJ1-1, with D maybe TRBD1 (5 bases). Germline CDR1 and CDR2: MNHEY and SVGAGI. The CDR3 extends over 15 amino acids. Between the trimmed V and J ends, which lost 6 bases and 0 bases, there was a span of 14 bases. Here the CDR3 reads CASSRSGGMNTEAFF. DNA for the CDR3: TGTGCCAGCAGCCGGTCGGGGGGGATGAACACTGAAGCTTTCTTT.

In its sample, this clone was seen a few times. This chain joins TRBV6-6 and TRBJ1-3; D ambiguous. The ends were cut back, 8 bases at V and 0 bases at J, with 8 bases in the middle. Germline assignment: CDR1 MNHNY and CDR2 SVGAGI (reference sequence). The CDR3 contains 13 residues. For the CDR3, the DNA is TGTGCCAGCTGTGGCACCTCTGGAAACACCATATATTTT. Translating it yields CASCGTSGNTIYF.

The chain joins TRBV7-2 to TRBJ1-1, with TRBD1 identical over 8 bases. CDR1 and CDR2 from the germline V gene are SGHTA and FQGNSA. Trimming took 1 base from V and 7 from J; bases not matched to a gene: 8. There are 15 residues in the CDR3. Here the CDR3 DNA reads TGTGCCAGCAGCTTAGATGGGGACAGGACGGATGAAGCTTTCTTT. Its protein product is CASSLDGDRTDEAFF.

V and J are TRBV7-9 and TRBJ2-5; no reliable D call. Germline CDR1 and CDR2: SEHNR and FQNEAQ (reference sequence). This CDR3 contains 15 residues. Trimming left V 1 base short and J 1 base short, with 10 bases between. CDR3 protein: CASSLDGRLQETQYF. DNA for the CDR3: TGTGCCAGCAGCTTAGATGGCAGACTCCAAGAGACCCAGTACTTC.

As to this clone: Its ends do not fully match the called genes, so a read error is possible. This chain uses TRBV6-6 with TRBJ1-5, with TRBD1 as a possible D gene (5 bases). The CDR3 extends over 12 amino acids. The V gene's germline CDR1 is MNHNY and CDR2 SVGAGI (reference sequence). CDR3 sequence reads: CASSRGVQAQHF. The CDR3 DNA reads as TGTGCCAGCTCGCGGGGGGTTCAGGCCCAGCATTTT.

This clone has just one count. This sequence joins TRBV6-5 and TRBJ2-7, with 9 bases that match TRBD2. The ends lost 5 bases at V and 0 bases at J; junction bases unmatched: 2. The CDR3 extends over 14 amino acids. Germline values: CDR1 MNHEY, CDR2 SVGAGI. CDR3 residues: CASSLAGPSYEQYV. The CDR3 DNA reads TGTGCCAGCAGTCTAGCGGGGCCCTCCTACGAGCAGTACGTC.

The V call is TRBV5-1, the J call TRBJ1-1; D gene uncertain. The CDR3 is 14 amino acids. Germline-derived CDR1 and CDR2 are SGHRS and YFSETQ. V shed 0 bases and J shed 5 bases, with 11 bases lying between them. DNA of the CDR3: TGCGCCAGCAGCTTGGCTCGGGTTAATACTGAAGCTTTCTTT. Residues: CASSLARVNTEAFF.